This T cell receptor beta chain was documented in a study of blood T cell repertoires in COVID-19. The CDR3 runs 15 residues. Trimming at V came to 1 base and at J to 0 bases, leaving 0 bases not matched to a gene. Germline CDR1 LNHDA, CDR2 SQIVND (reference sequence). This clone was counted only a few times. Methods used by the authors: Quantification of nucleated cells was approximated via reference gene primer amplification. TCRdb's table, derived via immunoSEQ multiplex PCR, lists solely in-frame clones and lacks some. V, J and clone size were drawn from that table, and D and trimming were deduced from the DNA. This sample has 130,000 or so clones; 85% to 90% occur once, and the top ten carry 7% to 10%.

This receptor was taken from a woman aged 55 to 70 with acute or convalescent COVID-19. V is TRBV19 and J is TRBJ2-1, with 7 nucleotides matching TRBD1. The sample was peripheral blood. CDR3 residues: CASSIAGGSYNEQFF. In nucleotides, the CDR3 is TGTGCCAGTAGTATAGCAGGGGGCTCCTACAATGAGCAGTTCTTC.